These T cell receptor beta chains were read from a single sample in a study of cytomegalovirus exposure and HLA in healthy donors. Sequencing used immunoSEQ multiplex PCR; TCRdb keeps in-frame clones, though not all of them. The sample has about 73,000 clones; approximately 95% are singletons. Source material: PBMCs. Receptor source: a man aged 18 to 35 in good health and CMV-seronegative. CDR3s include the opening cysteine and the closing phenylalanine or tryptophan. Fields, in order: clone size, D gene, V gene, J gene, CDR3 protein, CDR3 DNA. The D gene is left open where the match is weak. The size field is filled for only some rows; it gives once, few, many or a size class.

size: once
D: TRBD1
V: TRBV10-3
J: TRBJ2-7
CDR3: CALPGQGAIEQYF
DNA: TGTGCCCTACCGGGACAGGGGGCGATCGAGCAGTACTTC

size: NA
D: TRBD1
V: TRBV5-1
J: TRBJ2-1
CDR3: CASSNRTGRGNEQFF
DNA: TGCGCCAGCAGCAACCGGACAGGTAGGGGCAATGAGCAGTTCTTC

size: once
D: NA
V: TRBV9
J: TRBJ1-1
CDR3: CASSVAVSTEAFF
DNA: TGTGCCAGCAGCGTAGCGGTATCCACTGAAGCTTTCTTT

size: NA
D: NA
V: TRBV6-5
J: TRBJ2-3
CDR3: CASSHRDTQYF
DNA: TGTGCCAGCAGCCACCGGGATACGCAGTATTTT

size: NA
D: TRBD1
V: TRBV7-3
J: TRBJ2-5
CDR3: CASSLGQGWGTQYF
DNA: TGTGCCAGCAGCCTAGGACAGGGTTGGGGAACCCAGTACTTC

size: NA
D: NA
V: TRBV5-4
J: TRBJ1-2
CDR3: CASTLDGGGNYGYTF
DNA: TGTGCCAGCACCTTGGACGGGGGGGGCAACTATGGCTACACCTTC

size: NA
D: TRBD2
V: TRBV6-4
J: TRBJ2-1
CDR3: CASSDSMSGGGNEQFF
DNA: TGTGCCAGCAGTGACTCAATGAGCGGGGGGGGCAATGAGCAGTTCTTC

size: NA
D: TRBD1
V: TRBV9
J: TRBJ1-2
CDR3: CASSARDRDPPNYGYTF
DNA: TGTGCCAGCAGCGCCCGGGACAGGGATCCGCCAAACTATGGCTACACCTTC

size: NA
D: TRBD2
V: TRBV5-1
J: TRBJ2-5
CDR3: CASSSGLAPYQETQYF
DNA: TGCGCCAGCAGCTCTGGACTAGCTCCGTACCAAGAGACCCAGTACTTC

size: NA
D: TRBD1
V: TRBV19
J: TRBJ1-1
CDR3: CASRRGQANTEAFF
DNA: TGTGCCAGTAGAAGAGGACAGGCGAACACTGAAGCTTTCTTT

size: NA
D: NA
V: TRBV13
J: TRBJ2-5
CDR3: CASSLRLAKETQYF
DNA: TGTGCCAGCAGCTTACGCCTAGCTAAGGAGACCCAGTACTTC

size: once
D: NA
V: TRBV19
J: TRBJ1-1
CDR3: CASSTSQVGNTEAFF
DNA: TGTGCCAGTAGTACCTCGCAGGTAGGGAACACTGAAGCTTTCTTT

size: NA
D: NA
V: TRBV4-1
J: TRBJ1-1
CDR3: CASSQLETGSNTEAFF
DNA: TGCGCCAGCAGCCAACTGGAAACAGGGTCGAACACTGAAGCTTTCTTT

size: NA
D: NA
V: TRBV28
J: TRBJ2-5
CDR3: CASSFFSSSQYF
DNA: TGTGCCAGCAGTTTTTTTTCGTCGTCCCAGTACTTC

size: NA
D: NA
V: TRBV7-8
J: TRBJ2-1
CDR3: CASSLGVQELLYNEQFF
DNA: TGTGCCAGCAGCTTAGGAGTACAGGAATTACTCTACAATGAGCAGTTCTTC

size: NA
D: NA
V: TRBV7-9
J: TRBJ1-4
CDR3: CASRGGDSTNEKLFF
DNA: TGTGCCAGCAGAGGTGGGGACTCAACTAATGAAAAACTGTTTTTT

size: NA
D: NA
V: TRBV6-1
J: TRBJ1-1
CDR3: CASSQPAVEAFF
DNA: TGTGCCAGCAGTCAACCCGCGGTTGAAGCTTTCTTT

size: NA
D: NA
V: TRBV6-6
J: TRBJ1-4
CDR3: CASTVNEKLFF
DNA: TGTGCCAGCACCGTTAATGAAAAACTGTTTTTT